Given below is one TCR beta chain in context. These data belong to a study of CD8 T cells in ankylosing spondylitis. Using its own MiXCR run on the 5' RACE reads, TCRdb lists one record per CDR3 protein. The repertoire holds a few hundred thousand distinct CDR3 sequences, with around 21% as singletons. Sequenced: blood, either unsorted or a sorted T cell fraction (not recorded which). The source of this sequence is a female donor with ankylosing spondylitis or in good health (not recorded which).

CDR3 protein: CSASRVLGRNEQFF. The DNA of the CDR3 is TGCAGTGCTAGCCGGGTCCTCGGGCGAAATGAGCAGTTCTTC. The genes are TRBV20-1 and TRBJ2-1; unclear D gene. Germline CDR1 DFQATT, CDR2 SNEGSKA (reference sequence). This CDR3 has 14 residues. Trimming cost V 3 bases and J 7 bases, with 16 bases left between them.